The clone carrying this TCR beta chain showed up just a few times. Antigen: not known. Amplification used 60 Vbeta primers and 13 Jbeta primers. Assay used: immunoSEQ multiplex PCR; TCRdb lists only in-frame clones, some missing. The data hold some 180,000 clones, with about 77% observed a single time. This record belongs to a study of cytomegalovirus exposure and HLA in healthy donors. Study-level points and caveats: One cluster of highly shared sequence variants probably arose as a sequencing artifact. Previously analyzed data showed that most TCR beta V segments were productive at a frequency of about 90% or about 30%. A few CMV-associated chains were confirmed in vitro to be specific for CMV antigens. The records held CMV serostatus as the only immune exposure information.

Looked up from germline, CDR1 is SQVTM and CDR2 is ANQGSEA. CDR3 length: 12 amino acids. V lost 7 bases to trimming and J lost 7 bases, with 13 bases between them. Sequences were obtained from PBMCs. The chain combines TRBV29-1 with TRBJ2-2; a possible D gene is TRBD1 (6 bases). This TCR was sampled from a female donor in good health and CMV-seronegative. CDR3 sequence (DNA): TGCAGCGGGGCCAGGGGTGGCGGGGAGCTGTTTTTT. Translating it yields CSGARGGGELFF.